This T cell receptor beta chain comes out of a study of blood T cell repertoires in COVID-19. The CDR3 spans 17 residues. Between the trimmed V and J ends, which lost 2 bases and 1 base, there was a span of 15 bases. CDR1 and CDR2 from the germline V gene are SNHLY and FYNNEI. The method was immunoSEQ multiplex PCR; TCRdb's version includes in-frame clones alone and lacks a portion of them. The sample holds some 120,000 clones, 80% to 85% seen once. This chain joins TRBV2 and TRBJ2-4; D might be TRBD1 (5 bases). The material sequenced was peripheral blood. This receptor was obtained from a woman between 50 and 59 years old with acute or convalescent COVID-19. The CDR3 nucleotides read TGTGCCAGCAGTGAAAGCGTGGCAGGGCTGGCCAAAAACATTCAGTACTTC. Protein: CASSESVAGLAKNIQYF.